This TCR beta chain was sequenced during a study of blood T cells in healthy people across ages. The use of a sample-barcoded 5' primer and a J-beta primer mix characterized a second PCR of roughly 6 to 12 cycles. Each single sample gave us at least 3 million CDR3-containing paired-end reads. TCRdb re-called the 5' RACE reads through MiXCR, storing one row per CDR3 protein. Of some 550,000 distinct CDR3 sequences in the sample, 40% to 50% were seen once. The germline CDR1 and CDR2 sequences are DFQATT and SNEGSKA (reference sequence). V dropped 7 bases and J dropped 4; count of bases not matched to a gene: 9. The CDR3 is 14 residues long.

The chain joins TRBV20-1 to TRBJ2-1; the match to TRBD2 covers 8 bases. Material for sequencing was blood. The sequence derives from an older man in good health. Here the CDR3 reads CSVQATGGYNEQFF. Here the CDR3 DNA reads TGCAGTGTACAAGCCACGGGGGGGTACAATGAGCAGTTCTTC.